The T cell receptor beta chain described here comes from a study of blood T cell repertoires in COVID-19. Study-wide context: Sites in the United States, Italy and Spain provided acute and convalescent COVID-19 samples. T cells, B-cell-depleted T cells, or PBMCs provided the cDNA or gDNA that served as material.

Authors' data handling: Nucleated cell counts were estimated from reference gene primer amplification. Here immunoSEQ multiplex PCR was the method, and the copy in TCRdb shows in-frame clones only, minus some. That table gives V, J and clone size, and the DNA gave D and trimming. The table shows approximately 150,000 clones, with around nine tenths occurring only once. Trimming cost V 3 bases and J 4 bases; bases outside gene matches: 7. Per the germline V gene, CDR1 is SGHTA and CDR2 is FQGNSA. The CDR3 is made up of 16 amino acids. The sequencing sample was made of peripheral blood. The chain links TRBV7-2 to TRBJ2-3; 10 bases are shared with TRBD2. This sequence was found in a woman aged 45-60 years with active or convalescent COVID-19. The CDR3 DNA sequence: TGTGCCAGCAGCTTCACTAGCGGGGCCTCTTCAGATACGCAGTATTTT. It specifies CASSFTSGASSDTQYF.